This T cell receptor (beta chain) was found in a study of CD8 T cells in ankylosing spondylitis. Overall study results and limits: Significant enrichment of disease-linked clones was reportedly seen in matched ankylosing spondylitis synovial fluid. Within ankylosing spondylitis blood, a TCR beta motif made up of eight or nine highly homologous variants appeared to be characteristic. In peripheral blood, disease-linked CD8+ clones occurred at relatively low frequencies.

V dropped 2 bases and J dropped 5 bases, with 19 bases sitting between them. The CDR3 runs to 16 residues. Per the germline V gene, CDR1 is SGHRS and CDR2 is YFSETQ. Worth noting for this clonotype: Its antigen is unidentified. A much larger clone differs from this one at a single base, so this may be a read error.

TCR beta libraries were made by quantitative 5'-RACE with molecular barcodes. Each CDR3 protein gets one entry after TCRdb re-called the 5' RACE reads with MiXCR. The sample comprises a few hundred thousand distinct CDR3 sequences, around a tenth of which are singletons, and roughly a tenth rests with the top ten. The origin of this receptor is a female donor with ankylosing spondylitis or in good health (not recorded which). Material: blood, either unsorted or a sorted T cell fraction (not recorded which). V is TRBV5-1 and J is TRBJ1-1; D is ambiguous. The CDR3 nucleotides are TGCGCCAGCAGCTTCGCCCAACTTGCAATGGGAACTGAAGCTTTCTTT. Its protein is CASSFAQLAMGTEAFF.